This TCR beta chain was documented in a study of T cells after yellow fever vaccination. Study-level information: With SMART-Seq v4 Ultra Low Input, the fractions containing low cell numbers were prepared.

CDR3 length: 14 amino acids. Trimming left V 6 bases short and J 1 base short, with 9 bases between. Germline V lookup: CDR1 ENHRY, CDR2 SYGVKD. 5'RACE template switching generated TCR cDNA, adding a universal primer site and UMIs. One entry per CDR3 protein results from TCRdb running MiXCR on the 5' RACE reads. Of approximately 90,000 distinct CDR3 sequences listed, around 5.8% are singletons. Findings and caveats of the study: Post-booster repertoires again held most primary-vaccination clones (about 96% CD4, roughly 88% CD8). Across the CD4 and CD8 compartments, a small share of clonotypes was present in both.

This clonotype was seen a few times. Its matching antigen is unknown. This TCR was sampled from a man between 18 and 29 years old who received the YFV17D yellow fever vaccine. The specimen comprised CD8+ T cells sorted from PBMCs, sampled 10 days after the yellow fever booster vaccination. The J gene is TRBJ2-2, the V gene TRBV10-3, with a tentative D call TRBD2 (6 bases). CDR3 sequence reads: CAISPAGNTGELFF. The CDR3 DNA follows: TGTGCCATCAGCCCAGCGGGGAACACCGGGGAGCTGTTTTTT.